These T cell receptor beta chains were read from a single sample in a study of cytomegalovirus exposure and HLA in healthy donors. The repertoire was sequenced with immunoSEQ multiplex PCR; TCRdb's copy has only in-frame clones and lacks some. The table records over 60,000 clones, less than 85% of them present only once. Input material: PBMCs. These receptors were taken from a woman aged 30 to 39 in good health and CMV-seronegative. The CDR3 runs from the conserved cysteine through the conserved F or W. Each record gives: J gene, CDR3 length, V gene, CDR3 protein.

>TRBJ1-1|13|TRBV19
CASSTGGHTEAFF
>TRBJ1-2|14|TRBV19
CASCKEEAAYGYTF
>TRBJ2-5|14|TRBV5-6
CASSFVSLQETQYF
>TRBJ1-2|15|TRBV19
CASSIATREDYGYTF
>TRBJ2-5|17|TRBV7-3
CASSLNPRRGGGETQYF
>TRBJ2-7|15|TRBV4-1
CASSSSGSWGYEQYF
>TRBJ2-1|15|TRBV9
CASSVDNFSYNEQFF
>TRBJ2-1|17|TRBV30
CAWSGVAGFSSYNEQFF
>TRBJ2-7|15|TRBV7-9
CASSFRGRALDEQYF
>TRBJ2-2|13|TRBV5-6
CASSLGATGELFF